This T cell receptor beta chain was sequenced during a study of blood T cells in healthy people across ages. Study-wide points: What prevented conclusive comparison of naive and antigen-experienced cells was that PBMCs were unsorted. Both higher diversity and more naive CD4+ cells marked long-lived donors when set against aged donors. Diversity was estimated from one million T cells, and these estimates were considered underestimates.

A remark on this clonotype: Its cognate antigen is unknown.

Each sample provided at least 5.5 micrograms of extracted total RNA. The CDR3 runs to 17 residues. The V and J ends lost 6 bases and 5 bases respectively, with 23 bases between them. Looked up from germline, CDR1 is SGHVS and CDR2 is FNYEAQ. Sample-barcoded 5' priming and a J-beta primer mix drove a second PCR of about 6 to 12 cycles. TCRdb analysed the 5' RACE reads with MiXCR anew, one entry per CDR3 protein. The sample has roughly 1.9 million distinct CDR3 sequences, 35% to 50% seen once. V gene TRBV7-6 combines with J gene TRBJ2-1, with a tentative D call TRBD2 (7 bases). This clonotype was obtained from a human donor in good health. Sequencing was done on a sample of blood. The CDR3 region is CASSDDGVGGRHNEQFF. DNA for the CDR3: TGTGCCAGCAGTGATGATGGGGTCGGGGGGCGCCACAATGAGCAGTTCTTC.